One and the same sample provided the 20 T cell receptor beta chains below, sequenced in a study of blood T cell repertoires in COVID-19. Sequencing used immunoSEQ multiplex PCR; TCRdb keeps in-frame clones, though not all of them. The sample shows approximately 270,000 clones, around 90% of them seen only once. The source material was PBMCs or T cells enriched from blood (not recorded which). These receptors were obtained from a woman in her 30s with acute COVID-19.

This clone was detected only a few times. This sequence joins TRBV28 and TRBJ2-3, with TRBD2 matching over 15 bases. Germline V gene sequence: CDR1 MDHEN, CDR2 SYDVKM. The CDR3 covers 17 residues. After removal of 1 base from V and 5 bases from J, the junction contained 4 bases not matched to a gene. This CDR3 reads CASSLFPGLAGGDTQYF. The CDR3 bases are TGTGCCAGCAGTTTATTTCCGGGACTAGCGGGAGGAGATACGCAGTATTTT.

This clone has only a few counts. The J gene is TRBJ2-3, the V gene TRBV7-2; 8 positions match TRBD2. The CDR3 sequence is 17 residues long. The germline V gene encodes CDR1 SGHTA and CDR2 FQGNSA. V lost 6 bases, J lost 0 bases, and 11 bases stayed unmatched. CDR3 sequence: CASRSRTREASTDTQYF. CDR3 coding DNA: TGTGCCAGCAGGAGCAGGACGCGGGAGGCCAGCACAGATACGCAGTATTTT. The complete variable domain, with remaining parts taken from reference TRBV7-2 and TRBJ2-3, reads GAGVSQSPSNKVTEKGKDVELRCDPISGHTALYWYRQSLGQGLEFLIYFQGNSAPDKSGLPSDRFSAERTGGSVSTLTIQRTQQEDSAVYLCASRSRTREASTDTQYFGPGTRLTVL.

V usage is TRBV21-1 and J usage is TRBJ2-1; the listed D gene, TRBD2, was not tested against the DNA. TRBV21-1 is a pseudogene. The length of the CDR3 is 9 residues. CDR3 in DNA: TGTGCCAGCACCAAAAAGAGGCTCTTC. Amino acids: CASTKKRLF.

This chain joins TRBV13 and TRBJ2-1, with a possible D match to TRBD1 (6 bases). The CDR3 consists of 15 residues. Deletions cut 7 bases from V and 4 bases from J, with 17 bases between. Germline V gives CDR1 PRHDT, CDR2 FYEKMQ (reference sequence). CDR3: CASTTFGGLYNEQFF. In DNA, the CDR3 is TGTGCCAGCACCACATTTGGGGGCCTATACAATGAGCAGTTCTTC. Full variable domain (missing parts from reference TRBV13 and TRBJ2-1): AAGVIQSPRHLIKEKRETATLKCYPIPRHDTVYWYQQGPGQDPQFLISFYEKMQSDKGSIPDRFSAQQFSDYHSELNMSSLELGDSALYFCASTTFGGLYNEQFFGPGTRLTVL.

The chain links TRBV5-4 to TRBJ2-3; tentative D call: TRBD1 (6 bases). The CDR3 runs to 14 residues. CDR1 and CDR2 from the germline V gene are SGHNT and YYREEE (reference sequence). Trimming removed 1 base from V and 3 bases from J, with 9 bases in between. The CDR3 reads CASSLMGATDTQYF. The CDR3 nucleotides are TGTGCCAGCAGCTTGATGGGGGCTACAGATACGCAGTATTTT.

This clone has a handful of counts. The rearrangement joins TRBV7-9 to TRBJ2-3; a weak D match, TRBD1 (6 bases). The CDR3 contains 13 residues. The germline gives CDR1 SEHNR, CDR2 FQNEAQ (reference sequence). Trimming took off 10 bases at V and 4 bases at J, with 15 bases between the two ends. In DNA form, the CDR3 reads TGTGCCACCTCACAGGGCCGGGCAGATACGCAGTATTTT. The encoded protein is CATSQGRADTQYF.

This clone was seen only a few times. The gene calls are TRBV7-3 and TRBJ1-1, with D tentatively TRBD1 (6 bases). Looked up from germline, CDR1 is SGHTA and CDR2 is FQGTGA. The CDR3 covers 13 residues. The V gene lost 4 bases and the J gene lost 8 bases, with 14 bases spanning the gap. The CDR3 region has the DNA TGTGCCAGCAGCTCAGTTTACAGGGAGGAAGCTTTCTTT. Translated, it gives CASSSVYREEAFF. Drawing the rest from reference TRBV7-3 and TRBJ1-1, the complete variable domain is GAGVSQTPSNKVTEKGKYVELRCDPISGHTALYWYRQSLGQGPEFLIYFQGTGAADDSGLPNDRFFAVRPEGSVSTLKIQRTERGDSAVYLCASSSVYREEAFFGQGTRLTVV.

J is TRBJ2-7 and V is TRBV3-1 (or the pseudogene TRBV3-2), with TRBD1 as a possible D gene (7 bases). The CDR3 sequence is 16 residues long. CDR1 is LGHDT, CDR2 YNNKEL, per germline (reference sequence). V was cut by 2 bases and J by 0 bases, with 14 bases left in between. The CDR3 is CASSQSGGTLSYEQYF. CDR3 sequence (DNA): TGTGCCAGCAGCCAATCAGGGGGGACCCTCTCCTACGAGCAGTACTTC.

Only a few counts were recorded for this clone. The CDR3 is CASSTKAGVYTGELFF. The CDR3 DNA follows: TGTGCCAGCAGCACTAAAGCGGGAGTCTACACCGGGGAGCTGTTTTTT. The J gene is TRBJ2-2, the V gene TRBV11-2, with TRBD2 matching over 8 bases. The CDR3 consists of 16 residues. Germline values: CDR1 SGHAT, CDR2 FQNNGV. V shed 5 bases, J shed 3 bases, and the junction held 8 bases outside the gene matches.

This chain connects TRBV25-1 to TRBJ2-7; TRBD2 aligns across 8 bases. V gave up 3 bases and J gave up 4 bases; unmatched junction bases: 8. The CDR3 covers 15 residues. Germline-derived CDR1 and CDR2 are MGHDK and SYGVNS. The CDR3 sequence is CASSDRSGRGYEQYF. The CDR3 nucleotides are TGTGCCAGCAGTGACCGAAGCGGGAGAGGGTACGAGCAGTACTTC.

This chain connects TRBV6-1 to TRBJ2-1; 7 nucleotides align to TRBD2. The ends lost 3 bases at V and 7 bases at J; junction bases unmatched: 9. Germline values: CDR1 MNHNS, CDR2 SASEGT. The CDR3 consists of 15 residues. The CDR3 here is CASSESGTGGNEQFF. The CDR3 DNA sequence: TGTGCCAGCAGTGAGTCCGGGACGGGGGGTAATGAGCAGTTCTTC.

This chain joins TRBV27 and TRBJ2-7, with TRBD2 matching 8 bases. CDR1 is MNHEY and CDR2 is SMNVEV in the germline V gene (reference sequence). This CDR3 has 13 residues. The J segment lost 4 bases and the V segment lost 4 bases, leaving 3 bases of the junction unmatched. The CDR3 bases are TGTGCCAGCAGTTACAGCGGGAGTTACGAGCAGTACTTC. Translated, it gives CASSYSGSYEQYF.

The V gene is TRBV5-6, the J gene TRBJ2-1; TRBD1 aligns across 9 bases. Losses at the gene ends were 0 bases for V and 1 base for J; bases not matched to a gene: 8. In germline, CDR1 is SGHDT, CDR2 YYEEEE. The CDR3 is 18 residues long. CDR3 nucleotide sequence: TGTGCCAGCAGCTTGGCAGCTTTGGGACAGGGTTCCTACAATGAGCAGTTCTTC. This encodes CASSLAALGQGSYNEQFF.

The genes are TRBV6-5 and TRBJ1-2; no definite D call. V was clipped by 6 bases and J by 8 bases, with 10 bases between them. The germline CDR1 and CDR2 sequences are MNHEY and SVGAGI. CDR3 length: 11 amino acids. The CDR3 region is CASSLRGGYTF. The CDR3 nucleotides read TGTGCCAGCAGCTTACGAGGGGGCTACACCTTC.

The chain is built from TRBV20-1 and TRBJ2-1; D is perhaps TRBD1 (7 bases). Germline CDR1 reads DFQATT; CDR2 reads SNEGSKA (reference sequence). The CDR3 covers 10 residues. CDR3 DNA: TGCAGGACAGGGAGGAATGAGCAGTTCTTC. The encoded protein is CRTGRNEQFF.

The chain carries TRBV6-2 or TRBV6-3 and TRBJ1-3; D might be TRBD1 (6 bases). CDR1 and CDR2 from the germline V gene are MNHEY and SVGEGT. CDR3 length: 16 amino acids. Trimming took 5 bases from V and 0 from J, leaving 14 bases between them. The chain's CDR3 is CASSHRDIASGNTIYF. CDR3 in DNA: TGTGCCAGCAGTCACCGGGACATAGCCTCTGGAAACACCATATATTTT.

This chain uses TRBV27 with TRBJ1-6, with TRBD1 matching 8 bases. The CDR3 has 14 residues. Per germline, CDR1 MNHEY and CDR2 SMNVEV (reference sequence). The V and J ends lost 6 bases and 8 bases, in that order; junction bases with no gene match: 6. As DNA, the CDR3 is TGTGCCAGCAGCCAGACAGGGGTATATTCACCCCTCCACTTT. Translated, it gives CASSQTGVYSPLHF.

The chain couples TRBV5-4 to TRBJ1-1; no reliable D call. From germline, CDR1 is SGHNT and CDR2 YYREEE (reference sequence). With 4 bases removed from V and 6 bases from J, the gap between germline ends came to 19 bases. The length of the CDR3 is 15 residues. CDR3 DNA: TGTGCCAGCAGCAACACGACATTAATTCGGCCTGAAGCTTTCTTT. This encodes CASSNTTLIRPEAFF.

The chain combines TRBV10-2 with TRBJ2-5; tentative D call: TRBD2 (6 bases). With 4 bases removed from V and 2 bases from J, the gap between germline ends came to 17 bases. The CDR3 spans 16 residues. Germline V gives CDR1 WSHSY, CDR2 SAAADI. The CDR3 DNA reads as TGCGCCAGCAGTGTATGGGACCGGGACTTTCAAGAGACCCAGTACTTC. It codes for CASSVWDRDFQETQYF.

This rearrangement joins TRBV29-1 to TRBJ2-1; 10 bases map to TRBD1. This CDR3 contains 15 residues. J gave up 4 bases and V 1 base, and 4 bases lay outside the gene matches. Germline V CDR1 and CDR2: SQVTM, ANQGSEA. The CDR3 nucleotides read TGCAGCGTTGAAGGACAGGGGGCGGCATACAATGAGCAGTTCTTC. This codes for CSVEGQGAAYNEQFF.